This T cell receptor beta chain comes out of a study of post-analysis software for immune sequencing data. General observations from the study: Among roughly 5 TRBV segments more frequent in patients than controls were TRBV5-6, TRBV5-1 and TRBV20-1. In multiple sclerosis, normalized Chao1 diversity was significantly below that of controls. Clustering by F measure revealed strong co-clustering among samples prepared together in one batch.

This CDR3 region has 13 residues. V was shortened by 4 bases and J by 10 bases, with 17 bases between the two germline ends. CDR1 and CDR2 (germline): SQVTM, ANQGSEA. As for this clonotype: No antigen is known for it.

The library was made from cDNA and included unique molecular identifiers. T cells, about 0.9 to 11 million of them, yielded roughly 470,000 cDNA molecules. From the PCR reads, TCRdb called clonotypes with MiXCR, one entry per CDR3 protein. The repertoire includes 750,000 to 950,000 distinct CDR3 sequences, 53% of them detected once, and 4.6% sits in the top ten. The sequenced sample was blood. The clonotype was recovered from a girl between 10 and 17 years old with multiple sclerosis. V gene TRBV29-1 combines with J gene TRBJ2-1; possible D gene TRBD1, 6 bases. CDR3 region: CSVGRDRRSEQFF. Here the CDR3 DNA reads TGCAGCGTTGGACGCGACAGGCGATCCGAGCAGTTCTTC.